Each of the 21 T cell receptor beta chains below was sequenced from the same sample in a study of blood T cell repertoires in COVID-19. Measured with immunoSEQ multiplex PCR; TCRdb has only the in-frame clones, and not every one. The sample consists of 20,000 to 30,000 clones, approximately 91% of them appearing once. The sequencing sample was made of peripheral blood. Receptors originate from a man in his 70s with COVID-19, enrolled during active disease.

The V and J genes are TRBV2 and TRBJ1-5; D ambiguous. With 2 bases removed from V and 2 bases from J, the gap between germline ends came to 4 bases. The CDR3 sequence is 13 residues long. The germline CDR1 and CDR2 sequences are SNHLY and FYNNEI. CDR3 DNA sequence: TGTGCCAGCAGTGAACAGGGCAATCAGCCCCAGCATTTT. Amino acids: CASSEQGNQPQHF.

A note on this clone: Germline is not matched at one junction end, which may reflect a read error. The chain has TRBV6-1 and TRBJ1-1; D gene ambiguous. CDR3 length: 14 amino acids. From germline, CDR1 is MNHNS and CDR2 SASEGT. In nucleotides, the CDR3 is TGTGCCAGCACTGAACGGGGTTTGACCACTGAAGCTTTCTTT. This gives the protein CASTERGLTTEAFF.

The chain carries TRBV11-2 and TRBJ1-1; D is uncertain. Germline V gene lookup returns CDR1 SGHAT and CDR2 FQNNGV. The CDR3 runs 12 residues. Trimming removed 1 base from V and 5 bases from J, with 5 bases in between. The CDR3 coding sequence is TGTGCCAGCAGCTTAGGTCGGACTGAAGCTTTCTTT. Its protein product is CASSLGRTEAFF.

This chain uses TRBV4-2 with TRBJ1-1; the match to TRBD1 covers 7 bases. V dropped 0 bases and J dropped 5; count of bases not matched to a gene: 0. Germline V gene data show CDR1 as LGHNA and CDR2 as YNFKEQ. The CDR3 has 13 residues. For the CDR3, the DNA is TGTGCCAGCAGCCAAGACAGGGGGACTGAAGCTTTCTTT. Protein sequence: CASSQDRGTEAFF.

The chain has TRBV11-2 and TRBJ2-2, with 10 bases matching TRBD2. Trimming at V came to 2 bases and at J to 6 bases, leaving 3 bases not matched to a gene. The CDR3 sequence is 15 residues long. In germline, CDR1 is SGHAT, CDR2 FQNNGV. CDR3 in amino acids: CASSLLAGVSGELFF. As DNA, the CDR3 is TGTGCCAGCAGCTTACTAGCGGGAGTGTCCGGGGAGCTGTTTTTT.

The V call is TRBV4-2, the J call TRBJ2-7, with a possible D match to TRBD2 (5 bases). Trimming took off 3 bases at V and 0 bases at J, with 15 bases between the two ends. This CDR3 comprises 16 residues. Germline CDR1 and CDR2: LGHNA and YNFKEQ. CDR3 bases: TGTGCCAGCAGCCACCAGGCGGGTCCAAGCTCCTACGAGCAGTACTTC. Translated: CASSHQAGPSSYEQYF.

The chain carries TRBV11-2 and TRBJ2-7; D is ambiguous. V was clipped by 2 bases and J by 2 bases, with 10 bases between them. Germline V lookup: CDR1 SGHAT, CDR2 FQNNGV. The length of the CDR3 is 14 residues. The CDR3 DNA sequence: TGTGCCAGCAGCTTAAGCTACAGCACCTACGAGCAGTACTTC. This gives the protein CASSLSYSTYEQYF.

CDR3: CASSGGGVSNQPQHF. The CDR3 DNA reads as TGTGCCAGCAGTGGGGGAGGGGTTAGCAATCAGCCCCAGCATTTT. This chain connects TRBV2 to TRBJ1-5; a weak D match, TRBD1 (5 bases). Germline V gene lookup returns CDR1 SNHLY and CDR2 FYNNEI. This CDR3 has 15 residues. With 4 bases removed from V and 0 bases from J, the gap between germline ends came to 10 bases.

The gene calls are TRBV12-1 and TRBJ1-6; the D call TRBD1 from the table was never checked on the DNA. TRBV12-1 is designated a pseudogene. This CDR3 is 16 amino acids long. This CDR3 is CASSCRGQTYNSPLHF. The CDR3 region has the DNA TGTGCCAGCAGCTGTAGGGGGCAAACCTATAATTCACCCCTCCACTTT.

V is TRBV21-1 and J is TRBJ2-7; TRBD1 is the table's D call and was not checked against the DNA. TRBV21-1 is shown as a pseudogene. The CDR3 covers 16 residues. CDR3 DNA sequence: TGTGCCAGCAGCAAAGTGAGACAGCCCGAGAGCTACGAGCAGTACTTC. Protein: CASSKVRQPESYEQYF.

The chain carries TRBV7-8 and TRBJ2-4; 7 bases are a match to TRBD1. Germline CDR1 reads SGHVS; CDR2 reads FQNEAQ. The CDR3 length is 18 residues. V trimming: 0 bases; J trimming: 0 bases; junction bases outside the gene matches: 8. The CDR3 loop is CASSLAVGQGVAKNIQYF. CDR3 DNA: TGTGCCAGCAGCTTAGCGGTTGGCCAGGGGGTAGCCAAAAACATTCAGTACTTC.

The chain links TRBV5-4 to TRBJ1-1; D is unresolved. The germline V gene encodes CDR1 SGHNT and CDR2 YYREEE (reference sequence). The length of the CDR3 is 15 residues. V was shortened by 4 bases and J by 4 bases, with 17 bases between the two germline ends. The CDR3, as DNA: TGTGCCAGCAGCAATCCAAAGGGTCGGGGCACTGAAGCTTTCTTT. It yields the protein CASSNPKGRGTEAFF.

This chain connects TRBV30 to TRBJ1-2, with D perhaps TRBD1 (5 bases). Germline V gene lookup returns CDR1 GTSNPN and CDR2 SVGIG (reference sequence). With 8 bases removed from V and 5 bases from J, the gap between germline ends came to 18 bases. There are 13 residues in the CDR3. CDR3 amino acids: CARIDRGKYGYTF. CDR3 nucleotides: TGTGCCAGAATCGACAGAGGCAAATATGGCTACACCTTC.

The chain employs TRBV5-1 and TRBJ2-7; D remains ambiguous. CDR1 and CDR2 from the germline V gene are SGHRS and YFSETQ. The CDR3 has 15 amino acids. V was cut by 0 bases and J by 1 base, with 11 bases left in between. The CDR3 sequence: CASSLGQAQSYEQYF. CDR3 nucleotides: TGCGCCAGCAGCTTGGGGCAGGCTCAATCCTACGAGCAGTACTTC.

The chain couples TRBV5-1 to TRBJ2-3; a possible D gene is TRBD2 (6 bases). Germline values: CDR1 SGHRS, CDR2 YFSETQ. The CDR3 contains 13 residues. V lost 5 bases and J 2 bases, leaving 9 bases between the germline ends. This CDR3 reads CASSPSVTDTQYF. DNA for the CDR3: TGCGCCAGCAGTCCTAGCGTCACAGATACGCAGTATTTT.

The chain carries TRBV10-2 and TRBJ2-3; 10 bases map to TRBD2. The CDR3 totals 15 residues. Germline-derived CDR1 and CDR2 are WSHSY and SAAADI. Trimming removed 6 bases from V and 6 bases from J; junction bases left unmatched: 9. The CDR3 region has the DNA TGCGCCAGCAGGACCCCGCTAGCGGGGGTGGATACGCAGTATTTT. This gives the protein CASRTPLAGVDTQYF.

This rearrangement joins TRBV5-4 to TRBJ1-4, with 7 bases matching TRBD1. V gave up 5 bases and J gave up 5 bases; unmatched junction bases: 12. Germline CDR1 reads SGHNT; CDR2 reads YYREEE (reference sequence). This CDR3 has 16 residues. As DNA, the CDR3 is TGTGCCAGCAGTCCCTCCCGGGGGACAGTCAATGAAAAACTGTTTTTT. The encoded protein is CASSPSRGTVNEKLFF.

V and J are TRBV5-1 and TRBJ1-1; D not certain. The V gene's germline CDR1 is SGHRS and CDR2 YFSETQ. V lost 6 bases and J lost 1, with 13 bases in between. This CDR3 spans 14 amino acids. The CDR3 DNA follows: TGCGCCAGCATCAAGAATCCAGGGAACACTGAAGCTTTCTTT. Translating gives CASIKNPGNTEAFF.

The sample holds a few counts of this clone. V and J are TRBV6-5 and TRBJ2-7; 10 bases align to TRBD2. From germline, CDR1 is MNHEY and CDR2 SVGAGI. The CDR3 covers 15 residues. V lost 0 bases to trimming and J lost 2 bases; unmatched junction nucleotides: 1. The CDR3 protein is CASSYSGLAAYEQYF. CDR3 nucleotides: TGTGCCAGCAGTTACTCAGGACTAGCGGCCTACGAGCAGTACTTC.

This clone was counted only a few times. The chain couples TRBV29-1 to TRBJ1-2; 8 bases fit TRBD1. This CDR3 region has 16 residues. The germline V gene encodes CDR1 SQVTM and CDR2 ANQGSEA. Losses at the gene ends were 6 bases for V and 1 base for J; bases not matched to a gene: 13. CDR3 nucleotides: TGCAGCGTGTCAAATGTTGACAGGGGTATTAACTATGGCTACACCTTC. This codes for CSVSNVDRGINYGYTF.

The rearrangement joins TRBV6-5 to TRBJ1-6, with TRBD1 as a possible D gene (5 bases). The V gene's germline CDR1 is MNHEY and CDR2 SVGAGI. The CDR3 consists of 15 residues. Deletions cut 9 bases from V and 0 bases from J, with 12 bases between. For the CDR3, the DNA is TGTGCCAGTGGGGGGGTGAGCTCCTATAATTCACCCCTCCACTTT. Its translation: CASGGVSSYNSPLHF.